These 13 T cell receptor beta chains share one sample of origin, sequenced in a study of T-cell reconstitution after alpha-beta-depleted transplantation in children. A TCRbeta library incorporating unique molecular identifiers was prepared. TCRdb analysed the PCR reads with MiXCR anew, one entry per CDR3 protein. Of nearly 550,000 distinct CDR3 sequences in the sample, about a sixth were seen once. The specimen was PBMCs from the stem cell graft donor, collected from the stem cell graft. The source is a human donor who donated a stem cell graft to a child with acute lymphoblastic leukemia.

There are a few counts of this clonotype. CDR3 loop: CASTTPGTDYNEQFF. CDR3 sequence (DNA): TGTGCCAGCACTACCCCCGGGACTGATTACAATGAGCAGTTCTTC. The genes are TRBV6-1 and TRBJ2-1; tentatively, D is TRBD2 (6 bases). V was pared by 7 bases and J by 4 bases, with 17 bases between. The CDR3 runs 15 residues. Germline-derived CDR1 and CDR2 are MNHNS and SASEGT.

This clonotype has ten or more counts. The chain joins TRBV11-1 to TRBJ2-3; D possibly corresponds to TRBD1 (6 bases). CDR1 and CDR2 (germline): SGHAT, FQDESV (reference sequence). The V gene lost 5 bases and the J gene lost 4 bases, with 13 bases spanning the gap. The CDR3 runs to 14 residues. The CDR3 bases are TGTGCCAGCAGCCTCCGGACAGTCTCAGATACGCAGTATTTT. Encoded protein: CASSLRTVSDTQYF.

The chain is built from TRBV24-1 and TRBJ2-3; D not resolved. CDR3 length: 12 residues. Deletions cut 0 bases from V and 4 bases from J, with 1 base between. CDR1 is KGHDR and CDR2 is SFDVKD in the germline V gene. CDR3 sequence reads: CATSDLADTQYF. For the CDR3, the DNA is TGTGCCACCAGTGATTTGGCAGATACGCAGTATTTT.

Remarks on this clonotype: The junction departs from the called germline gene at one end, perhaps through a read error. The chain uses TRBV20-1 and TRBJ2-3, with 12 bases aligning to TRBD2. Germline CDR1 DFQATT, CDR2 SNEGSKA (reference sequence). This CDR3 contains 17 residues. CDR3 nucleotides: TGCTGTGCTACTGGAGGCCTAGCGGGAGGGGGAAGGAATACGCAGTATTTT. It encodes CCATGGLAGGGRNTQYF.

This CDR3 reads CASSLAGYDEQYF. CDR3 DNA sequence: TGCGCCAGCAGCTTGGCGGGGTATGACGAGCAGTACTTC. The gene calls are TRBV5-1 and TRBJ2-7, with D possibly TRBD2 on 5 matching bases. This CDR3 has 13 amino acids. The V gene's germline CDR1 is SGHRS and CDR2 YFSETQ. Trimming left V 0 bases short and J 5 bases short, with 9 bases between.

This clonotype was recorded a few times. This chain connects TRBV18 to TRBJ1-5; 8 bases are shared with TRBD1. The CDR3 length is 16 residues. The V gene end was trimmed by 3 bases and the J gene end by 6 bases; junction bases not matched to a gene: 10. CDR1 is KGHSH and CDR2 is LQKENI in the germline V gene. The CDR3, as DNA: TGTGCCAGCTCACCTACAGGACAGGGCCTCCGTCAGCCCCAGCATTTT. It is translated as CASSPTGQGLRQPQHF.

This clonotype appeared a few times. The rearrangement links TRBV7-8 to TRBJ2-5; 10 nucleotides agree with TRBD2. Germline lookup yields CDR1 SGHVS and CDR2 FQNEAQ. The CDR3 length is 16 residues. V was pared by 0 bases and J by 3 bases, with 4 bases of the junction left unmatched. CDR3 loop: CASSLARLAGEETQYF. DNA for the CDR3: TGTGCCAGCAGCTTAGCGCGTCTAGCGGGAGAAGAGACCCAGTACTTC. Full variable domain (remainder filled in from reference TRBV7-8 and TRBJ2-5): GAGVSQSPRYKVAKRGQDVALRCDPISGHVSLFWYQQALGQGPEFLTYFQNEAQLDKSGLPSDRFFAERPEGSVSTLKIQRTQQEDSAVYLCASSLARLAGEETQYFGPGTRLLVL.

This clonotype was observed a few times. The rearrangement links TRBV12-3 or TRBV12-4 to TRBJ2-5; TRBD2 might be the D (5 bases). This CDR3 is 15 amino acids long. V lost 0 bases, J lost 5 bases, and 13 bases lay in between. Written as DNA, the CDR3 is TGTGCCAGCAGTTTAGCGATGGAGGCCGGGGAGACCCAGTACTTC. Translated: CASSLAMEAGETQYF.

In its sample, this clonotype was seen a few times. The chain is built from TRBV12-3 or TRBV12-4 and TRBJ2-7, with 7 bases lining up with TRBD1. V lost 8 bases, J lost 6 bases, and 19 bases stayed unmatched. The CDR3 runs to 16 residues. The CDR3 bases are TGTGCCAGCGGCGAGATAGGGTACAGGGGCCACCGCGAGCAGTACTTC. It encodes CASGEIGYRGHREQYF.

V gene TRBV6-1 combines with J gene TRBJ2-1; 13 positions agree with TRBD2. V lost 6 bases to trimming and J lost 9 bases; unmatched junction nucleotides: 8. Germline V gene lookup returns CDR1 MNHNS and CDR2 SASEGT. The CDR3 loop spans 15 amino acids. As DNA, the CDR3 is TGTGCCAGCAGCCCGGGACTAGCGGGATACGGTGAGCAGTTCTTC. It yields the protein CASSPGLAGYGEQFF.

Only a few counts were recorded for this clonotype. V usage is TRBV12-3 or TRBV12-4 and J usage is TRBJ1-5; possible D gene TRBD1, 6 bases. The CDR3 is 14 amino acids. V was clipped by 5 bases and J by 3 bases, with 11 bases between them. This chain's CDR3 is CASSLQGINQPQHF. Written as DNA, the CDR3 is TGTGCCAGCAGTCTACAGGGAATCAATCAGCCCCAGCATTTT.

The chain uses TRBV19 and TRBJ2-7, with D perhaps TRBD1 (6 bases). The CDR3 covers 14 residues. V lost 7 bases, J lost 2 bases, and 15 bases lay in between. The V gene's germline CDR1 is LNHDA and CDR2 SQIVND (reference sequence). In nucleotides, the CDR3 is TGTGCCAGTACTCCTCCGCAGGGGCCCTACGAGCAGTACTTC. Its translation: CASTPPQGPYEQYF.

This clonotype was observed many times. This chain connects TRBV5-1 to TRBJ2-3; TRBD2 matches 8 bases. Trimming at V came to 6 bases and at J to 2 bases, leaving 8 bases not matched to a gene. Germline loops: CDR1 SGHRS, CDR2 YFSETQ. The CDR3 has 15 residues. CDR3 nucleotides: TGCGCCAGCACCTCAGGCGGGAGGATCACAGATACGCAGTATTTT. Protein: CASTSGGRITDTQYF.